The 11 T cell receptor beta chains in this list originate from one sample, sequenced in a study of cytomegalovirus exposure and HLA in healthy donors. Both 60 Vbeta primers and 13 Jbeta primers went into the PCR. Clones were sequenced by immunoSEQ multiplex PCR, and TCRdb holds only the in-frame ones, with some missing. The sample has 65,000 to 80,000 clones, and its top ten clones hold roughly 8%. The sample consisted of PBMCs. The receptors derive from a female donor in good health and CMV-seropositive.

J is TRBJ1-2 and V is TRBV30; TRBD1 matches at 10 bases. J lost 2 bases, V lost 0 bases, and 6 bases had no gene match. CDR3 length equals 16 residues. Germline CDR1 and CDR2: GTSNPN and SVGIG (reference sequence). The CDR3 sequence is CAWSVRGTGANYGYTF. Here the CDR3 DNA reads TGTGCCTGGAGTGTAAGGGGGACAGGGGCCAACTATGGCTACACCTTC.

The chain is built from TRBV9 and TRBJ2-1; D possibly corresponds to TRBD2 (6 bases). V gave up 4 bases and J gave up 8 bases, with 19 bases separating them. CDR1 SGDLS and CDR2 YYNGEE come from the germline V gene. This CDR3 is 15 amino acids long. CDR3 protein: CASSLGGGVGDEQFF. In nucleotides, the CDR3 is TGTGCCAGCAGCCTCGGCGGCGGGGTTGGCGATGAGCAGTTCTTC.

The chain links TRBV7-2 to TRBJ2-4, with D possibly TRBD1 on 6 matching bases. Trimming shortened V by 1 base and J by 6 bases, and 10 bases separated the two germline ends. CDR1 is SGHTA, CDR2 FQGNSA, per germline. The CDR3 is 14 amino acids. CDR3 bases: TGTGCCAGCAGCTTAGAAACCAGGGGAAACATTCAGTACTTC. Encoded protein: CASSLETRGNIQYF.

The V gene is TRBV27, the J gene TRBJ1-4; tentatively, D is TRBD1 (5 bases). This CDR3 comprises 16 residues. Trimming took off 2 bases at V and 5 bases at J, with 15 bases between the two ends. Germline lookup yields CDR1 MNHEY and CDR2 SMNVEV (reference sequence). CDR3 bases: TGTGCCAGCAGTTTAAGGATGCGACAGACAAATGAAAAACTGTTTTTT. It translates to CASSLRMRQTNEKLFF.

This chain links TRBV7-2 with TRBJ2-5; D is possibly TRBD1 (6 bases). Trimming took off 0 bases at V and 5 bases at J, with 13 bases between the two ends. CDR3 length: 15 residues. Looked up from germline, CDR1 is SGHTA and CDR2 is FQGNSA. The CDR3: CASSLATGRWETQYF. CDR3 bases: TGTGCCAGCAGCTTAGCAACAGGGCGATGGGAGACCCAGTACTTC.

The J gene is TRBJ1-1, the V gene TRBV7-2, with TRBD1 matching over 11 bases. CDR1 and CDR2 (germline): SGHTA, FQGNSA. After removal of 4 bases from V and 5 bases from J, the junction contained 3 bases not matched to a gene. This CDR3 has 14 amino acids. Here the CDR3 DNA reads TGTGCCAGCAGCTCAGGACAGGGGGCGACTGAAGCTTTCTTT. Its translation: CASSSGQGATEAFF. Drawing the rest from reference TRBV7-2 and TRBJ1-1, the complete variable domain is GAGVSQSPSNKVTEKGKDVELRCDPISGHTALYWYRQSLGQGLEFLIYFQGNSAPDKSGLPSDRFSAERTGGSVSTLTIQRTQQEDSAVYLCASSSGQGATEAFFGQGTRLTVV.

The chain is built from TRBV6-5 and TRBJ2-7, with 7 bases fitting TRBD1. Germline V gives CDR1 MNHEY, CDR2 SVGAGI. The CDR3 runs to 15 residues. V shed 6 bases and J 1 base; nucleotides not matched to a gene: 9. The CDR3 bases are TGTGCCAGCAGCCCCTATTCAGGGGGATCCTACGAGCAGTACTTC. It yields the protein CASSPYSGGSYEQYF.

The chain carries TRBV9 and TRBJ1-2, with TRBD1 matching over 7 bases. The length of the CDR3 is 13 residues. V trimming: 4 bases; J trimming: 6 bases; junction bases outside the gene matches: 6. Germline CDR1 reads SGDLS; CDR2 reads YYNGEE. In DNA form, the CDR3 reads TGTGCCAGCAGCCAGGGACAGCCTCATGGCTACACCTTC. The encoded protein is CASSQGQPHGYTF.

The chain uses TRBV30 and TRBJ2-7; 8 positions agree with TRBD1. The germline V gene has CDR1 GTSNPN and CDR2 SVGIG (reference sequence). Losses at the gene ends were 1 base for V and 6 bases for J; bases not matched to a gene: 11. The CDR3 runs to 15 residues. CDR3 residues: CAWSAQDRELGEQYF. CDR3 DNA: TGTGCCTGGAGTGCCCAGGACAGGGAATTGGGCGAGCAGTACTTC.

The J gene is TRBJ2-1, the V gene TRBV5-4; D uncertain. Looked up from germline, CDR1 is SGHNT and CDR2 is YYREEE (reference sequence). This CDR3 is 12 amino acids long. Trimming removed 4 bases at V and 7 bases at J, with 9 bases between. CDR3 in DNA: TGTGCCAGCAGCCGACTTCCTAATGAGCAGTTCTTC. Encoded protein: CASSRLPNEQFF.

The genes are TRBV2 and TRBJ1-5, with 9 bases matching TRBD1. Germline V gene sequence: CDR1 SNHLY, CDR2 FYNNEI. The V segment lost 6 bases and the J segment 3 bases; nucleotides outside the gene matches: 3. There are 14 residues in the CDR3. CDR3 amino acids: CASRDRGFNQPQHF. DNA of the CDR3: TGTGCCAGCAGGGACAGGGGATTCAATCAGCCCCAGCATTTT.